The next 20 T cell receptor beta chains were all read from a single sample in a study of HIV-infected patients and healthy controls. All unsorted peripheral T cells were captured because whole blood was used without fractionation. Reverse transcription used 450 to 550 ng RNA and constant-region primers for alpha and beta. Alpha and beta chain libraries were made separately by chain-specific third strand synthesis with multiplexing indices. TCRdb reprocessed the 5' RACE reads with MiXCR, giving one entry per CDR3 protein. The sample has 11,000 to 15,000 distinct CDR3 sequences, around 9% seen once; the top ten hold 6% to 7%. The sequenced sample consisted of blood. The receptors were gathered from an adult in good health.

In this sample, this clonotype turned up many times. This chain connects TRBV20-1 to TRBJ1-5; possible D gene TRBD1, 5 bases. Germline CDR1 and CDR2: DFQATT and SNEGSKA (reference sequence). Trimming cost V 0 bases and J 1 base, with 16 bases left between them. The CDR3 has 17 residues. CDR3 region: CSARDPGRSGSNQPQHF. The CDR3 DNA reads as TGCAGTGCTAGAGATCCAGGGCGATCTGGGAGCAATCAGCCCCAGCATTTT.

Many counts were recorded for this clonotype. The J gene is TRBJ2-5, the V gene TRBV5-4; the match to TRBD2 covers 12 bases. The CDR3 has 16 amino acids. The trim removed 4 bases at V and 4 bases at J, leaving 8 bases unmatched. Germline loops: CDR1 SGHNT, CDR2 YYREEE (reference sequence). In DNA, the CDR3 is TGTGCCAGCAGCCGATCTAGCGGGGGGGCATTAGAGACCCAGTACTTC. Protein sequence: CASSRSSGGALETQYF.

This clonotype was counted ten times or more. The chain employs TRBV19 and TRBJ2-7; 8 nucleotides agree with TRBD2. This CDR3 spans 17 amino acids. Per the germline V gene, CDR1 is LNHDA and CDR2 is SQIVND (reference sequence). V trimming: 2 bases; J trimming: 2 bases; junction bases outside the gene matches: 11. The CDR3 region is CASSIKGSTSAAYEQYF. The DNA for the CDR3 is TGTGCCAGTAGTATAAAGGGTTCGACTAGCGCGGCCTACGAGCAGTACTTC.

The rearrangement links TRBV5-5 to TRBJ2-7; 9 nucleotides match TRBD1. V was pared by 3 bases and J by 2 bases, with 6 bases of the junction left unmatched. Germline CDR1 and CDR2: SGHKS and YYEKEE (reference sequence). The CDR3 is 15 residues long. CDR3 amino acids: CASSWGTGTPYEQYF. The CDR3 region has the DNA TGTGCCAGCAGCTGGGGGACAGGGACCCCCTACGAGCAGTACTTC. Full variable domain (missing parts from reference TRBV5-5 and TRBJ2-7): DAGVTQSPTHLIKTRGQQVTLRCSPISGHKSVSWYQQVLGQGPQFIFQYYEKEERGRGNFPDRFSARQFPNYSSELNVNALLLGDSALYLCASSWGTGTPYEQYFGPGTRLTVT.

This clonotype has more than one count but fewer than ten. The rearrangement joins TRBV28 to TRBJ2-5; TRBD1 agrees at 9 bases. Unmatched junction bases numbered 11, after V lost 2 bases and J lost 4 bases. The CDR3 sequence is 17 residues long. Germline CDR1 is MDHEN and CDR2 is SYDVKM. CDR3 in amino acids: CASSLLTTGGGRETQYF. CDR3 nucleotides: TGTGCCAGCAGTTTACTTACTACAGGGGGCGGAAGAGAGACCCAGTACTTC.

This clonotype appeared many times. The CDR3 is CASSLGSGFNTEAFF. CDR3 DNA sequence: TGTGCCAGCAGCTTAGGTTCCGGCTTCAACACTGAAGCTTTCTTT. The chain has TRBV7-9 and TRBJ1-1; no firm D call. CDR1 and CDR2 from the germline V gene are SEHNR and FQNEAQ (reference sequence). Trimming removed 1 base at V and 2 bases at J, with 11 bases between. The CDR3 has 15 residues. The full variable domain, in which reference TRBV7-9 and TRBJ1-1 provide the parts outside the CDR3, is DTGVSQNPRHKITKRGQNVTFRCDPISEHNRLYWYRQTLGQGPEFLTYFQNEAQLEKSRLLSDRFSAERPKGSFSTLEIQRTEQGDSAMYLCASSLGSGFNTEAFFGQGTRLTVV.

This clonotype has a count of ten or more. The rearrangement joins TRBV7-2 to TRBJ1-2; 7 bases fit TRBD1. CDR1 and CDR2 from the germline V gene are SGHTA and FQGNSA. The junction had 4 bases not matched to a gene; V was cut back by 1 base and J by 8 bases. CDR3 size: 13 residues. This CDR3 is CASSLEGGGGYTF. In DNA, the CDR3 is TGTGCCAGCAGCTTAGAAGGAGGGGGCGGCTACACCTTC.

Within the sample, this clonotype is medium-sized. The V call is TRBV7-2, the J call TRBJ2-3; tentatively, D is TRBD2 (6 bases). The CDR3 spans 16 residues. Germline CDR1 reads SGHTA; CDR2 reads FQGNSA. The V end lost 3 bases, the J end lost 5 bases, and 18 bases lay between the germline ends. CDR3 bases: TGTGCCAGCAGCTTGATGGAGCGGGCAGGCGGAGATACGCAGTATTTT. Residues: CASSLMERAGGDTQYF.

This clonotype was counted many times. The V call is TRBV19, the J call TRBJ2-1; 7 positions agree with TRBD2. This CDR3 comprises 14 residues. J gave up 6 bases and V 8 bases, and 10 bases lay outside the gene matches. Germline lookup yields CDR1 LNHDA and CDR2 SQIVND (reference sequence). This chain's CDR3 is CASQREAIFNEQFF. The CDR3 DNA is TGTGCCAGTCAGCGGGAAGCGATTTTCAATGAGCAGTTCTTC.

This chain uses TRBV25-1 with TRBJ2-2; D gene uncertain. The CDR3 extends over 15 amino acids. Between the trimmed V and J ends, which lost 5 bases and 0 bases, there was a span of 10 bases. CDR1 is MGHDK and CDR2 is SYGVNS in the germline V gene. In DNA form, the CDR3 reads TGTGCCAGCAGTTTGCCAGGAACGAACACCGGGGAGCTGTTTTTT. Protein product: CASSLPGTNTGELFF.

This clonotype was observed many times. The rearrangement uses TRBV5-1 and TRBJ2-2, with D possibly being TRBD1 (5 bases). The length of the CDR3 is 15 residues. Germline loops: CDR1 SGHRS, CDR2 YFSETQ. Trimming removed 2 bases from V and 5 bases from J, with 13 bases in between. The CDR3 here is CASSFSGPGTGELFF. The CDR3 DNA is TGCGCCAGCAGCTTTTCAGGGCCTGGGACCGGGGAGCTGTTTTTT.

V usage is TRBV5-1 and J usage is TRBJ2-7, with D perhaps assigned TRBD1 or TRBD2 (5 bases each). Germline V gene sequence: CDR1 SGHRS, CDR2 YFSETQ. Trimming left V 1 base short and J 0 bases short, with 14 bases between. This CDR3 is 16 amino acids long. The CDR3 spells CASSLSAGATSYEQYF. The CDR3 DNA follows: TGCGCCAGCAGCTTGTCTGCCGGGGCAACCTCCTACGAGCAGTACTTC.

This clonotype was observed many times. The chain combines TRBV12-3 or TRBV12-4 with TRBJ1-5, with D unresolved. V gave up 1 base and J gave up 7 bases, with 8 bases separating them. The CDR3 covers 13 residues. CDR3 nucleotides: TGTGCCAGCAGTTTAGGGGTTGGACAGCCCCAGCATTTT. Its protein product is CASSLGVGQPQHF.

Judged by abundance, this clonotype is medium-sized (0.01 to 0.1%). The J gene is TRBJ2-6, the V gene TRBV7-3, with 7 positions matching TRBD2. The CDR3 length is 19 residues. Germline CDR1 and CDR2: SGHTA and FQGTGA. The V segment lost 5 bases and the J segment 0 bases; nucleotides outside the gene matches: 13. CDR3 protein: CASSPGRDSLSSGANVLTF. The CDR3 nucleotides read TGTGCCAGCAGCCCAGGGAGGGACTCACTAAGCTCTGGGGCCAACGTCCTGACTTTC. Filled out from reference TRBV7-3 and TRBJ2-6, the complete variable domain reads GAGVSQTPSNKVTEKGKYVELRCDPISGHTALYWYRQSLGQGPEFLIYFQGTGAADDSGLPNDRFFAVRPEGSVSTLKIQRTERGDSAVYLCASSPGRDSLSSGANVLTFGAGSRLTVL.

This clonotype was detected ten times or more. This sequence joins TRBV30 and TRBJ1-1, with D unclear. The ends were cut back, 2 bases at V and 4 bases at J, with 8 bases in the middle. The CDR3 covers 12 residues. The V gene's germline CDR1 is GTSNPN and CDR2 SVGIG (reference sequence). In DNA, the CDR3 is TGTGCCTGGAGTCCTACGGGCACTGAAGCTTTCTTT. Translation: CAWSPTGTEAFF.

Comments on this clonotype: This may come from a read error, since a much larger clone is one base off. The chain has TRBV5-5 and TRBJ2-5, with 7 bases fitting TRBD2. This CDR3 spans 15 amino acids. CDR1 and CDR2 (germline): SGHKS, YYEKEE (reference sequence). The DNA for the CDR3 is TGTGTCAGCAGCTTGCTAGCGGTGACACAAGAGACCCAGTACTTC. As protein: CVSSLLAVTQETQYF.

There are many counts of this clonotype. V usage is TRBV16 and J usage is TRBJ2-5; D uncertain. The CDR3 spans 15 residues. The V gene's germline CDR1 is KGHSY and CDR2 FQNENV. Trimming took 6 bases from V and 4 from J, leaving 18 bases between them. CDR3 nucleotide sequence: TGTGCCAGCAGTCCCCTTGACACTGACTTAGAGACCCAGTACTTC. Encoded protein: CASSPLDTDLETQYF.

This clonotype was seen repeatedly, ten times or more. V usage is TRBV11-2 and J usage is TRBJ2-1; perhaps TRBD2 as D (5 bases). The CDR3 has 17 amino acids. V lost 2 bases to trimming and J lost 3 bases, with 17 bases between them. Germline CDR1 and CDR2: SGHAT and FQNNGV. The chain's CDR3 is CASSLPSPTLFYNEQFF. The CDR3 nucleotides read TGTGCCAGCAGCTTACCTAGCCCCACCCTGTTCTACAATGAGCAGTTCTTC.

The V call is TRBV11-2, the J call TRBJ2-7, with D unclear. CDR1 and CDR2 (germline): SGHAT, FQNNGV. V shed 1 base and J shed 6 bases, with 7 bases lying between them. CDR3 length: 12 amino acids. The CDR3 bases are TGTGCCAGCAGCTTAGGGGCTGGCGAGCAGTACTTC. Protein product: CASSLGAGEQYF. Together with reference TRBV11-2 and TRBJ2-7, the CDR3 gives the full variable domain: EAGVAQSPRYKIIEKRQSVAFWCNPISGHATLYWYQQILGQGPKLLIQFQNNGVVDDSQLPKDRFSAERLKGVDSTLKIQPAKLEDSAVYLCASSLGAGEQYFGPGTRLTVT.

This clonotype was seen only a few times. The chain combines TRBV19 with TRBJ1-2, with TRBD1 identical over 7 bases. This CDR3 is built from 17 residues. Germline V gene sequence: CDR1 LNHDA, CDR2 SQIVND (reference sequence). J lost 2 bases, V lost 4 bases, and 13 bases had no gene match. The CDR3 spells CASSTTRTGERNYGYTF. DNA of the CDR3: TGTGCCAGTAGTACCACCCGCACAGGGGAACGGAACTATGGCTACACCTTC.